A single sample is the source of the 30 T cell receptor beta chains below, sequenced in a study of blood T cell repertoires in COVID-19. Sequencing used immunoSEQ multiplex PCR; TCRdb keeps in-frame clones, though not all of them. The profile shows about 270,000 clones, approximately 91% of them singletons. The specimen sequenced was PBMCs or T cells enriched from blood (not recorded which). The receptors here all came from a woman in her thirties or forties with acute COVID-19.

The V and J genes are TRBV27 and TRBJ1-5; TRBD1 aligns across 8 bases. Germline values: CDR1 MNHEY, CDR2 SMNVEV (reference sequence). The V and J ends lost 0 bases and 1 base, in that order; junction bases with no gene match: 8. The CDR3 extends over 18 amino acids. The DNA for the CDR3 is TGTGCCAGCAGTTTATCCTATCCCGGACAGGGAAGCAATCAGCCCCAGCATTTT. This translates into CASSLSYPGQGSNQPQHF.

This chain connects TRBV30 to TRBJ1-6; 9 bases match TRBD1. The CDR3 totals 14 residues. Germline assignment: CDR1 GTSNPN and CDR2 SVGIG (reference sequence). V dropped 3 bases and J dropped 10; count of bases not matched to a gene: 7. The CDR3 coding sequence is TGTGCCTGGAGCCGGGACAGGGAGGGCTCACCCCTCCACTTT. Amino acid sequence: CAWSRDREGSPLHF.

This sequence joins TRBV27 and TRBJ1-6, with D uncertain. CDR3 length: 13 residues. The germline V gene encodes CDR1 MNHEY and CDR2 SMNVEV (reference sequence). Trimming took off 3 bases at V and 10 bases at J, with 10 bases between the two ends. Here the CDR3 DNA reads TGTGCCAGCAGTTTTGTACTAAACTCACCCCTCCACTTT. It specifies CASSFVLNSPLHF.

The gene calls are TRBV19 and TRBJ1-1; 10 bases are a match to TRBD1. The V and J ends lost 6 bases and 1 base, in that order; junction bases with no gene match: 8. The CDR3 sequence is 16 residues long. The germline V gene encodes CDR1 LNHDA and CDR2 SQIVND (reference sequence). The CDR3 loop reads CASRWDRGAGNTEAFF. DNA for the CDR3: TGTGCCAGTAGGTGGGACAGGGGCGCCGGGAACACTGAAGCTTTCTTT.

The V gene is TRBV5-1, the J gene TRBJ1-2; perhaps TRBD1 as D (6 bases). Germline V gene lookup returns CDR1 SGHRS and CDR2 YFSETQ. The V and J ends lost 0 bases and 6 bases respectively, with 12 bases between them. This CDR3 is built from 14 residues. CDR3 nucleotide sequence: TGCGCCAGCAGCTTGGCCGGAGCAGGGGATGGCTACACCTTC. Amino acids: CASSLAGAGDGYTF. The variable domain in full, completed from reference TRBV5-1 and TRBJ1-2, reads KAGVTQTPRYLIKTRGQQVTLSCSPISGHRSVSWYQQTPGQGLQFLFEYFSETQRNKGNFPGRFSGRQFSNSRSEMNVSTLELGDSALYLCASSLAGAGDGYTFGSGTRLTVV.

The rearrangement uses TRBV18 and TRBJ2-5; TRBD2 agrees at 12 bases. CDR1 and CDR2 (germline): KGHSH, LQKENI. J gave up 5 bases and V 2 bases, and 6 bases lay outside the gene matches. The CDR3 is 16 residues long. In nucleotides, the CDR3 is TGTGCCAGCTCACCATCGACTAGCGGGAGAGGTGAGACCCAGTACTTC. As protein: CASSPSTSGRGETQYF.

This clone was counted once. V and J are TRBV27 and TRBJ1-2; a weak D match, TRBD1 (5 bases). V shed 5 bases and J shed 4 bases, with 14 bases lying between them. Germline V gene sequence: CDR1 MNHEY, CDR2 SMNVEV (reference sequence). This CDR3 has 14 residues. The CDR3 DNA sequence: TGTGCCAGCAGTCCCCCAGGGTTTGGCTATGGCTACACCTTC. This translates into CASSPPGFGYGYTF.

The V call is TRBV4-1, the J call TRBJ1-6; maybe TRBD1 (6 bases). Germline V lookup: CDR1 MGHRA, CDR2 YSYEKL. The length of the CDR3 is 15 residues. Deletions cut 0 bases from V and 14 bases from J, with 17 bases between. The CDR3 sequence is CASSQDGRDILSLHF. DNA of the CDR3: TGCGCCAGCAGCCAAGACGGCAGGGACATTTTGTCCCTCCACTTT.

The rearrangement links TRBV28 to TRBJ1-2, with 7 bases identical to TRBD1. Per germline, CDR1 MDHEN and CDR2 SYDVKM. Germline trimming cut 4 bases from V and 5 bases from J; bases unmatched to any gene: 13. CDR3 length equals 16 residues. This chain's CDR3 is CASSSNRRDRVYGYTF. CDR3 sequence (DNA): TGTGCCAGCAGTTCGAACCGCCGGGACAGAGTTTATGGCTACACCTTC.

This clone has just a few counts. V gene TRBV5-5 combines with J gene TRBJ1-1; a possible D gene is TRBD1 (6 bases). CDR1 and CDR2 (germline): SGHKS, YYEKEE (reference sequence). V was pared by 0 bases and J by 11 bases, with 17 bases between. This CDR3 is built from 14 residues. The CDR3 sequence is CASSLGPTGREAFF. As DNA, the CDR3 is TGTGCCAGCAGCTTGGGCCCTACAGGGCGCGAGGCTTTCTTT.

The gene calls are TRBV15 and TRBJ1-3; no reliable D call. V was shortened by 4 bases and J by 1 base, with 11 bases between the two germline ends. This CDR3 is 15 amino acids long. Per germline, CDR1 LNHNV and CDR2 YYDKDF (reference sequence). Written as DNA, the CDR3 is TGTGCCACCAGCAAACTGCTACTTTCTGGAAACACCATATATTTT. It codes for CATSKLLLSGNTIYF.

This chain links TRBV12-5 with TRBJ1-2, with no clear D. This CDR3 has 12 residues. Germline V gene data show CDR1 as LGHNT and CDR2 as FRNRAP. The germline V and J ends were trimmed by 5 bases and 5 bases, with 9 bases remaining between them. The CDR3 sequence: CASGNTAYGYTF. The CDR3 nucleotides are TGTGCTAGTGGTAACACAGCTTATGGCTACACCTTC.

This chain uses TRBV19 with TRBJ1-2; no definite D call. Germline lookup yields CDR1 LNHDA and CDR2 SQIVND (reference sequence). Trimming cost V 1 base and J 0 bases, with 9 bases left between them. This CDR3 contains 15 residues. CDR3 sequence (DNA): TGTGCCAGTAGTATAGTGAGTGCGGCTAACTATGGCTACACCTTC. As protein: CASSIVSAANYGYTF.

The chain joins TRBV2 to TRBJ2-7; D possibly corresponds to TRBD2 (6 bases). CDR3 size: 14 residues. CDR1 SNHLY and CDR2 FYNNEI come from the germline V gene. V was shortened by 6 bases and J by 1 base, with 13 bases between the two germline ends. CDR3 DNA: TGTGCCAGCAGAAGCCCCGGGACTTCCTACGAGCAGTACTTC. As protein: CASRSPGTSYEQYF. Together with reference TRBV2 and TRBJ2-7, the CDR3 gives the full variable domain: EPEVTQTPSHQVTQMGQEVILRCVPISNHLYFYWYRQILGQKVEFLVSFYNNEISEKSEIFDDQFSVERPDGSNFTLKIRSTKLEDSAMYFCASRSPGTSYEQYFGPGTRLTVT.

The chain couples TRBV7-2 to TRBJ2-5; D may be TRBD2 (6 bases). This CDR3 region has 14 residues. V gave up 5 bases and J gave up 1 base, with 11 bases separating them. CDR1 and CDR2 (germline): SGHTA, FQGNSA. In DNA, the CDR3 is TGTGCCAGCAGCGCCGGGGGTGCCCAAGAGACCCAGTACTTC. It yields the protein CASSAGGAQETQYF.

The sample holds a few counts of this clone. The chain carries TRBV9 and TRBJ1-2; 8 bases map to TRBD1. Germline lookup yields CDR1 SGDLS and CDR2 YYNGEE. The trim removed 0 bases at V and 5 bases at J, leaving 6 bases unmatched. The CDR3 extends over 15 amino acids. DNA for the CDR3: TGTGCCAGCAGCGTAGCTCGGACAGGGTTTTATGGCTACACCTTC. Protein: CASSVARTGFYGYTF.

The chain recombines TRBV5-4 with TRBJ2-3, with D perhaps matching TRBD1 (5 bases). The CDR3 consists of 11 residues. Trimming pared 2 bases from V and 13 bases from J, leaving 11 bases between. Germline assignment: CDR1 SGHNT and CDR2 YYREEE (reference sequence). CDR3 residues: CASSFKGPEYF. For the CDR3, the DNA is TGTGCCAGCAGCTTCAAGGGGCCGGAGTATTTT.

This clone was observed a single time. CDR3: CASSRRLGQGFVQYF. The CDR3, as DNA: TGTGCCAGCAGCCGTCGCCTGGGACAGGGGTTTGTCCAGTACTTC. The chain uses TRBV11-3 and TRBJ2-4; TRBD1 aligns across 10 bases. This CDR3 has 15 amino acids. Germline trimming cut 5 bases from V and 13 bases from J; bases unmatched to any gene: 14. Germline V lookup: CDR1 SGHNT, CDR2 YENEEA.

V usage is TRBV5-1 and J usage is TRBJ1-2, with TRBD1 matching 9 bases. The J segment lost 8 bases and the V segment lost 1 base, leaving 15 bases of the junction unmatched. CDR3 length equals 17 residues. Per the germline V gene, CDR1 is SGHRS and CDR2 is YFSETQ. The CDR3 is CASSLTPDRGESMGYTF. The CDR3 region has the DNA TGCGCCAGCAGCTTGACCCCGGACAGGGGAGAATCTATGGGCTACACCTTC.

This chain uses TRBV5-1 with TRBJ2-5; possible D gene TRBD2, 7 bases. The CDR3 spans 16 residues. CDR1 and CDR2 (germline): SGHRS, YFSETQ. The V end was cut by 0 bases, the J end by 2 bases, with 14 bases between. The CDR3 DNA follows: TGCGCCAGCAGCTTGGCTGGGGGGGCACTTCAAGAGACCCAGTACTTC. It yields the protein CASSLAGGALQETQYF.

The chain combines TRBV5-4 with TRBJ1-2; TRBD1 might be the D (6 bases). V lost 2 bases and J lost 4, with 12 bases in between. CDR1 and CDR2 from the germline V gene are SGHNT and YYREEE (reference sequence). The CDR3 runs 14 residues. DNA for the CDR3: TGTGCCAGCAGCTTAATGGGGGCAGGCTATGGCTACACCTTC. Protein sequence: CASSLMGAGYGYTF.

V is TRBV19 and J is TRBJ2-1, with TRBD2 identical over 12 bases. This CDR3 has 16 residues. Germline values: CDR1 LNHDA, CDR2 SQIVND (reference sequence). Unmatched junction bases numbered 4, after V lost 6 bases and J lost 1 base. CDR3 amino acids: CASRNLAGGSYNEQFF. CDR3 in DNA: TGTGCCAGTAGGAACCTAGCGGGAGGGTCCTACAATGAGCAGTTCTTC.

This chain uses TRBV18 with TRBJ2-3; D may be TRBD2 (6 bases). Germline CDR1 and CDR2: KGHSH and LQKENI. The CDR3 contains 15 residues. Deletions cut 3 bases from V and 6 bases from J, with 16 bases between. The CDR3 is CASSPGTLDSDTQYF. For the CDR3, the DNA is TGTGCCAGCTCACCCGGGACTTTGGATTCCGATACGCAGTATTTT.

This clone occurred many times. V gene TRBV7-9 combines with J gene TRBJ2-7, with 9 bases matching TRBD2. Germline V gene data show CDR1 as SEHNR and CDR2 as FQNEAQ (reference sequence). J was trimmed by 0 bases and V by 1 base; bases with no gene match: 4. The CDR3 has 16 amino acids. CDR3 amino acids: CASSLDKRGASYEQYF. Written as DNA, the CDR3 is TGTGCCAGCAGCTTAGACAAGCGGGGGGCCTCCTACGAGCAGTACTTC.

The chain links TRBV5-4 to TRBJ2-7; D might be TRBD2 (5 bases). In germline, CDR1 is SGHNT, CDR2 YYREEE (reference sequence). The V gene lost 0 bases and the J gene lost 6 bases, with 16 bases spanning the gap. The CDR3 sequence is 15 residues long. The CDR3 spells CASSLGSGSAGEQYF. The DNA for the CDR3 is TGTGCCAGCAGCTTGGGGTCGGGGTCGGCGGGCGAGCAGTACTTC. Based on the CDR3 plus reference TRBV5-4 and TRBJ2-7, the full variable domain is ETGVTQSPTHLIKTRGQQVTLRCSSQSGHNTVSWYQQALGQGPQFIFQYYREEENGRGNFPPRFSGLQFPNYSSELNVNALELDDSALYLCASSLGSGSAGEQYFGPGTRLTVT.

V usage is TRBV5-1 and J usage is TRBJ2-5, with 7 bases lining up with TRBD1. V was clipped by 3 bases and J by 4 bases; unmatched bases: 12. The length of the CDR3 is 16 residues. The germline gives CDR1 SGHRS, CDR2 YFSETQ. DNA of the CDR3: TGCGCCAGCAGCTCCGGACCCAGGGGACAGCGAGAGACCCAGTACTTC. It codes for CASSSGPRGQRETQYF.

V usage is TRBV28 and J usage is TRBJ1-1; 7 bases map to TRBD1. The V gene end was trimmed by 5 bases and the J gene end by 1 base; junction bases not matched to a gene: 4. This CDR3 is 14 amino acids long. Germline CDR1 MDHEN, CDR2 SYDVKM. The CDR3 nucleotides are TGTGCCAGCAGTCTAGGGGGCCCGAACACTGAAGCTTTCTTT. Encoded protein: CASSLGGPNTEAFF. The full variable domain, its missing parts supplied by reference TRBV28 and TRBJ1-1, is DVKVTQSSRYLVKRTGEKVFLECVQDMDHENMFWYRQDPGLGLRLIYFSYDVKMKEKGDIPEGYSVSREKKERFSLILESASTNQTSMYLCASSLGGPNTEAFFGQGTRLTVV.

The CDR3 loop is CASGTGITGYTF. The CDR3 nucleotides are TGTGCCAGTGGGACAGGAATAACTGGCTACACCTTC. The chain links TRBV19 to TRBJ1-2, with 8 positions matching TRBD1. CDR1 LNHDA and CDR2 SQIVND come from the germline V gene (reference sequence). V shed 8 bases, J shed 7 bases, and the junction held 6 bases outside the gene matches. The CDR3 has 12 residues.

As DNA, the CDR3 is TGTGCCAGCAGAGGGGACAGGGGGAACACCGGGGAGCTGTTTTTT. This translates into CASRGDRGNTGELFF. The chain is built from TRBV7-2 and TRBJ2-2; 10 nucleotides line up with TRBD1. CDR1 SGHTA and CDR2 FQGNSA come from the germline V gene. V shed 6 bases, J shed 1 base, and the junction held 2 bases outside the gene matches. This CDR3 spans 15 amino acids.

V gene TRBV11-2 combines with J gene TRBJ1-2, with TRBD1 identical over 8 bases. This CDR3 is built from 16 residues. Losses at the gene ends were 5 bases for V and 3 bases for J; bases not matched to a gene: 11. Germline V lookup: CDR1 SGHAT, CDR2 FQNNGV. In nucleotides, the CDR3 is TGTGCCAGCAGCCCGATCAGGGGGCAGCTCGACTATGGCTACACCTTC. This codes for CASSPIRGQLDYGYTF.